This TCR beta chain emerged from a study of T cells in Graves' hyperthyroidism and ophthalmopathy. Background on the study: Peripheral blood was drawn at first diagnosis, prior to all treatment.

Authors of the study amplified TCR beta CDR3 regions from RNA transcripts. Initially, a first-round RT-PCR of the TCR CDR3 employed the HTBI primer set. TCRdb re-analysed the multiplex PCR reads in MiXCR, keeping a single row per CDR3 protein. The sample lists more than 500,000 distinct CDR3 sequences; approximately 14% were seen once. This clonotype was observed many times. Trimming took 4 bases from V and 6 from J, leaving 13 bases between them. CDR1 and CDR2 (germline): GTSNPN, SVGIG (reference sequence). CDR3 length equals 14 residues. The specimen sequenced was blood. The TCR sequence derives from a woman in her thirties or forties with Graves' hyperthyroidism. V and J are TRBV30 and TRBJ1-6, with a tentative D call TRBD1 (6 bases). CDR3 DNA sequence: TGTGCCTGGAACTTAGAGGGGGGTAATTCACCCCTCCACTTT. Its translation is CAWNLEGGNSPLHF.